One and the same sample provided the 31 T cell receptor beta chains below, sequenced in a study of CD8 T cells in Susac syndrome. A quantity of roughly 0.5 to 1 ug RNA underwent reverse transcription using random hexamers. TCRdb analysed the immunoSEQ multiplex PCR reads with MiXCR anew, one entry per CDR3 protein. The sample lists more than 95,000 distinct CDR3 sequences; around 94% were seen once. Sequenced: CD4+ T cells from PBMCs. The receptors derive from a human donor in good health.

This clonotype was found once. The gene calls are TRBV7-2 and TRBJ2-5, with 8 bases identical to TRBD1. The CDR3 runs to 13 residues. Germline trimming cut 5 bases from V and 4 bases from J; bases unmatched to any gene: 3. The germline V gene encodes CDR1 SGHTA and CDR2 FQGNSA. CDR3 nucleotides: TGTGCCAGCAGCCGGACAGGGAGAGAGACCCAGTACTTC. Translated, it gives CASSRTGRETQYF.

The gene calls are TRBV7-9 and TRBJ1-1; 9 bases are a match to TRBD1. Trimming at V came to 5 bases and at J to 3 bases, leaving 7 bases not matched to a gene. The V gene's germline CDR1 is SEHNR and CDR2 FQNEAQ (reference sequence). The CDR3 has 15 residues. The CDR3, as DNA: TGTGCCAGCAGCCCTTGGGACAGGGCGGACACTGAAGCTTTCTTT. Translating it yields CASSPWDRADTEAFF.

The V and J genes are TRBV18 and TRBJ1-1, with D possibly matching TRBD1 (5 bases). CDR1 KGHSH and CDR2 LQKENI come from the germline V gene. The CDR3 consists of 15 residues. The V end lost 1 base, the J end lost 6 bases, and 15 bases lay between the germline ends. The chain's CDR3 is CASSPRVGLGAEAFF. The CDR3 nucleotides read TGTGCCAGCTCACCACGGGTAGGGTTGGGGGCTGAAGCTTTCTTT.

The chain is built from TRBV7-9 and TRBJ2-2; D ambiguous. The V end lost 11 bases, the J end lost 5 bases, and 15 bases lay between the germline ends. The CDR3 contains 13 residues. Germline V gene sequence: CDR1 SEHNR, CDR2 FQNEAQ (reference sequence). The CDR3: CACNPPSTGELFF. In nucleotides, the CDR3 is TGTGCCTGCAACCCTCCTAGTACCGGGGAGCTGTTTTTT.

J is TRBJ1-1 and V is TRBV7-8; unclear D gene. The CDR3 length is 12 residues. V was shortened by 0 bases and J by 11 bases, with 10 bases between the two germline ends. CDR1 is SGHVS and CDR2 is FQNEAQ in the germline V gene. The CDR3 protein is CASSLALGFAFF. CDR3 nucleotide sequence: TGTGCCAGCAGCTTAGCGCTGGGGTTTGCTTTCTTT.

V and J are TRBV20-1 and TRBJ1-4; a possible D gene is TRBD1 (5 bases). The CDR3 runs 12 residues. Trimming removed 6 bases from V and 3 bases from J, with 8 bases in between. The germline CDR1 and CDR2 sequences are DFQATT and SNEGSKA (reference sequence). The CDR3 nucleotides read TGCAGTGCGAGGGGAGCTAATGAAAAACTGTTTTTT. This gives the protein CSARGANEKLFF.

The chain couples TRBV7-2 to TRBJ2-3, with D perhaps TRBD1 (5 bases). There are 15 residues in the CDR3. Looked up from germline, CDR1 is SGHTA and CDR2 is FQGNSA. The V end was cut by 5 bases, the J end by 1 base, with 13 bases between. CDR3 amino acids: CASSEGVSRTDTQYF. The DNA for the CDR3 is TGTGCCAGCAGCGAAGGGGTATCCCGCACAGATACGCAGTATTTT. The variable domain in full, with the rest retrieved from reference TRBV7-2 and TRBJ2-3, is GAGVSQSPSNKVTEKGKDVELRCDPISGHTALYWYRQSLGQGLEFLIYFQGNSAPDKSGLPSDRFSAERTGGSVSTLTIQRTQQEDSAVYLCASSEGVSRTDTQYFGPGTRLTVL.

The chain uses TRBV6-6 and TRBJ2-7; 9 bases line up with TRBD1. With V trimmed by 2 bases and J by 6 bases, 8 bases remained unmatched. Per germline, CDR1 MNHNY and CDR2 SVGAGI (reference sequence). This CDR3 contains 15 residues. CDR3 nucleotides: TGTGCCAGCAGTTACCCAGGGACAGGGATAACCGAGCAGTACTTC. Its translation is CASSYPGTGITEQYF.

The chain links TRBV2 to TRBJ1-4; TRBD1 aligns across 8 bases. V shed 10 bases, J shed 0 bases, and the junction held 7 bases outside the gene matches. The CDR3 runs to 15 residues. The germline V gene encodes CDR1 SNHLY and CDR2 FYNNEI. The CDR3 is CATRDRSATNEKLFF. The CDR3 bases are TGTGCCACACGGGACAGGTCTGCAACTAATGAAAAACTGTTTTTT.

The genes are TRBV3-1 and TRBJ2-1; 7 bases are shared with TRBD2. The trim removed 3 bases at V and 9 bases at J, leaving 2 bases unmatched. This CDR3 is 12 amino acids long. CDR1 and CDR2 from the germline V gene are LGHDT and YNNKEL (reference sequence). DNA for the CDR3: TGTGCCAGCAGCCAGAGGGAGGGTGAGCAGTTCTTC. Translation gives CASSQREGEQFF.

The chain carries TRBV19 and TRBJ2-5; weak D call: TRBD2 (6 bases). Trimming took off 4 bases at V and 1 base at J, with 10 bases between the two ends. Germline CDR1 is LNHDA and CDR2 is SQIVND (reference sequence). CDR3 length: 14 residues. The chain's CDR3 is CASSTYGSQETQYF. The CDR3 nucleotides are TGTGCCAGTAGTACGTACGGGAGCCAAGAGACCCAGTACTTC. Full variable domain (missing parts from reference TRBV19 and TRBJ2-5): DGGITQSPKYLFRKEGQNVTLSCEQNLNHDAMYWYRQDPGQGLRLIYYSQIVNDFQKGDIAEGYSVSREKKESFPLTVTSAQKNPTAFYLCASSTYGSQETQYFGPGTRLLVL.

V and J are TRBV6-2 or TRBV6-3 and TRBJ2-7, with TRBD2 matching over 9 bases. Germline V gives CDR1 MNHEY, CDR2 SVGEGT. V shed 8 bases, J shed 3 bases, and the junction held 8 bases outside the gene matches. The length of the CDR3 is 14 residues. The CDR3 is CASGHSGSRYEQYF. The CDR3 DNA is TGTGCCAGCGGGCATAGCGGGAGTCGCTACGAGCAGTACTTC.

This chain uses TRBV24-1 with TRBJ2-3, with D perhaps TRBD2 (6 bases). Trimming shortened V by 3 bases and J by 6 bases, and 18 bases separated the two germline ends. Germline-derived CDR1 and CDR2 are KGHDR and SFDVKD. This CDR3 spans 16 amino acids. The CDR3 here is CATSDSPGAGHDTQYF. The CDR3, as DNA: TGTGCCACCAGTGATAGCCCGGGAGCAGGTCACGATACGCAGTATTTT.

The CDR3 DNA sequence: TGTGCCAGCAGTCCCCCCGGGACAGGAGCTTACGAGCAGTACTTC. Its translation: CASSPPGTGAYEQYF. V is TRBV28 and J is TRBJ2-7; 8 nucleotides line up with TRBD1. The CDR3 sequence is 15 residues long. V gave up 5 bases and J gave up 4 bases; unmatched junction bases: 10. Per germline, CDR1 MDHEN and CDR2 SYDVKM.

The chain links TRBV6-6 to TRBJ2-2, with 12 bases matching TRBD2. Germline V CDR1 and CDR2: MNHNY, SVGAGI (reference sequence). This CDR3 has 16 residues. The trim removed 5 bases at V and 7 bases at J, leaving 8 bases unmatched. CDR3 residues: CASSVGLAGINGELFF. The CDR3 nucleotides read TGTGCCAGCAGTGTCGGACTAGCGGGAATCAACGGGGAGCTGTTTTTT.

This sequence joins TRBV7-9 and TRBJ1-5; D may be TRBD1 (5 bases). The CDR3 has 12 amino acids. Germline V lookup: CDR1 SEHNR, CDR2 FQNEAQ (reference sequence). V lost 3 bases to trimming and J lost 10 bases, with 10 bases between them. CDR3: CASSFDGGPQHF. CDR3 DNA: TGTGCCAGCAGCTTCGATGGGGGACCCCAGCATTTT.

This chain connects TRBV12-3 or TRBV12-4 to TRBJ2-1; D is perhaps TRBD1 (6 bases). Trimming left V 5 bases short and J 4 bases short, with 12 bases between. The CDR3 sequence is 14 residues long. The CDR3 nucleotides are TGTGCCAGCAGTCCCCGACAGGTTTACAATGAGCAGTTCTTC. Translation gives CASSPRQVYNEQFF.

The rearrangement joins TRBV20-1 to TRBJ2-7, with 7 bases identical to TRBD1. Germline CDR1 and CDR2: DFQATT and SNEGSKA (reference sequence). The length of the CDR3 is 12 residues. V shed 4 bases and J 6 bases; nucleotides not matched to a gene: 6. CDR3 residues: CSATTGAVEQYF. The CDR3, as DNA: TGCAGTGCTACCACAGGGGCGGTCGAGCAGTACTTC.

The rearrangement uses TRBV5-1 and TRBJ2-1; TRBD2 matches at 11 bases. This CDR3 spans 15 amino acids. The V and J ends lost 5 bases and 7 bases, in that order; junction bases with no gene match: 8. Germline V lookup: CDR1 SGHRS, CDR2 YFSETQ. The DNA for the CDR3 is TGCGCCAGCAGGTTGACTAGCGGGATGGGGAATGAGCAGTTCTTC. This encodes CASRLTSGMGNEQFF.

J is TRBJ1-2 and V is TRBV20-1; D may be TRBD1 (5 bases). V dropped 6 bases and J dropped 4 bases, with 24 bases sitting between them. The CDR3 extends over 16 amino acids. Per the germline V gene, CDR1 is DFQATT and CDR2 is SNEGSKA (reference sequence). The CDR3 loop reads CSALVRAQGEVYGYTF. DNA of the CDR3: TGCAGTGCACTGGTCCGGGCCCAGGGAGAGGTCTATGGCTACACCTTC.

The gene calls are TRBV12-3 or TRBV12-4 and TRBJ2-1, with no clear D. The V end lost 4 bases, the J end lost 2 bases, and 6 bases lay between the germline ends. This CDR3 comprises 13 residues. This CDR3 is CASSSYPYNEQFF. The CDR3 DNA sequence: TGTGCCAGCAGTTCGTACCCCTACAATGAGCAGTTCTTC.

This rearrangement joins TRBV6-5 to TRBJ1-2, with no clear D. CDR1 is MNHEY, CDR2 SVGAGI, per germline. The CDR3 totals 13 residues. Between the trimmed V and J ends, which lost 6 bases and 3 bases, there was a span of 11 bases. The CDR3 DNA follows: TGTGCCAGCAGCCAATCAGAGGACTATGGCTACACCTTC. It yields the protein CASSQSEDYGYTF.

This chain joins TRBV20-1 and TRBJ2-1, with 7 nucleotides matching TRBD2. Germline values: CDR1 DFQATT, CDR2 SNEGSKA (reference sequence). With 3 bases clipped from V and 12 bases from J, the junction kept 8 bases outside the gene matches. This CDR3 is built from 12 residues. CDR3 in amino acids: CSASASGNAQFF. In DNA, the CDR3 is TGCAGTGCTAGTGCTAGCGGAAACGCGCAGTTCTTC.

The gene calls are TRBV6-5 and TRBJ1-1; a possible D gene is TRBD1 (5 bases). The CDR3 totals 15 residues. V lost 8 bases and J 1 base, leaving 17 bases between the germline ends. Germline-derived CDR1 and CDR2 are MNHEY and SVGAGI. Here the CDR3 DNA reads TGTGCCAGCGCTCCCCGGCCGGGGACGAACACTGAAGCTTTCTTT. It yields the protein CASAPRPGTNTEAFF.

The chain joins TRBV29-1 to TRBJ2-3; 9 bases map to TRBD2. Per the germline V gene, CDR1 is SQVTM and CDR2 is ANQGSEA. The length of the CDR3 is 14 residues. Losses at the gene ends were 8 bases for V and 6 bases for J; bases not matched to a gene: 12. DNA of the CDR3: TGCAGCTTCAGCCTAGCGGGACCTAGGGATACGCAGTATTTT. Translation: CSFSLAGPRDTQYF.

J is TRBJ1-2 and V is TRBV3-1, with TRBD1 identical over 8 bases. The V gene end was trimmed by 3 bases and the J gene end by 3 bases; junction bases not matched to a gene: 15. The germline V gene encodes CDR1 LGHDT and CDR2 YNNKEL (reference sequence). The CDR3 totals 18 residues. CDR3 DNA sequence: TGTGCCAGCAGCCACTCCCGCTGGACAGGGAGAGTACACTATGGCTACACCTTC. Amino acid sequence: CASSHSRWTGRVHYGYTF.

The J gene is TRBJ2-5, the V gene TRBV20-1; D gene ambiguous. V gave up 1 base and J gave up 4 bases, with 10 bases separating them. The CDR3 spans 13 residues. Germline CDR1 and CDR2: DFQATT and SNEGSKA (reference sequence). The CDR3 coding sequence is TGCAGTGCTAGAGCGGCCCCTAGAGAGACCCAGTACTTC. This sequence encodes CSARAAPRETQYF.

V is TRBV5-1 and J is TRBJ2-2; 7 bases are a match to TRBD2. This CDR3 has 16 amino acids. Per the germline V gene, CDR1 is SGHRS and CDR2 is YFSETQ. Losses at the gene ends were 0 bases for V and 5 bases for J; bases not matched to a gene: 7. CDR3 residues: CASSLETAGETGELFF. CDR3 DNA sequence: TGCGCCAGCAGCTTGGAGACGGCGGGAGAGACCGGGGAGCTGTTTTTT.

This chain joins TRBV12-3 or TRBV12-4 and TRBJ2-7; 8 bases are a match to TRBD1. This CDR3 is 15 amino acids long. V gave up 6 bases and J gave up 3 bases; unmatched junction bases: 10. The CDR3 reads CASSPGQATGYEQYF. The DNA for the CDR3 is TGTGCCAGCAGCCCGGGACAGGCTACCGGCTACGAGCAGTACTTC.

The chain joins TRBV20-1 to TRBJ1-1, with 9 bases aligning to TRBD1. Germline lookup yields CDR1 DFQATT and CDR2 SNEGSKA (reference sequence). Unmatched junction bases numbered 4, after V lost 3 bases and J lost 5 bases. CDR3 length: 13 residues. In DNA, the CDR3 is TGCAGTGCTAGTCGGGACAGGGATACTGAAGCTTTCTTT. Its protein is CSASRDRDTEAFF.

The J gene is TRBJ2-6, the V gene TRBV19; D might be TRBD1 (5 bases). Trimming left V 5 bases short and J 1 base short, with 9 bases between. CDR1 is LNHDA and CDR2 is SQIVND in the germline V gene (reference sequence). This CDR3 region has 15 residues. CDR3 sequence reads: CASSHQGSGANVLTF. CDR3 DNA: TGTGCCAGTAGTCACCAGGGATCTGGGGCCAACGTCCTGACTTTC.